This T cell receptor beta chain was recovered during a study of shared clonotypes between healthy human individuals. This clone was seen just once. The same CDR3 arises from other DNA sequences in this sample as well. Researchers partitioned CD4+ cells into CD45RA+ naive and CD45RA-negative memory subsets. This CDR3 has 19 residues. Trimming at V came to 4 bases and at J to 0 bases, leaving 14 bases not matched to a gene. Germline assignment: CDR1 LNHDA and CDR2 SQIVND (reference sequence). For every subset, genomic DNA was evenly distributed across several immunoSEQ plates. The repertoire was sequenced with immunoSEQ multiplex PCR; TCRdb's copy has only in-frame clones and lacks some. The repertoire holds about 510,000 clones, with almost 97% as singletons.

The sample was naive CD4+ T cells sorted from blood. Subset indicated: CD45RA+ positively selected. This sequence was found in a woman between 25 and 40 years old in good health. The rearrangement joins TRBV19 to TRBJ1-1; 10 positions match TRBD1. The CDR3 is CASSKGPGQGPWMNTEAFF. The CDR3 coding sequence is TGTGCCAGTAGTAAGGGACCGGGACAGGGGCCTTGGATGAACACTGAAGCTTTCTTT. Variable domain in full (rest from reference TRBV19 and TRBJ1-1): DGGITQSPKYLFRKEGQNVTLSCEQNLNHDAMYWYRQDPGQGLRLIYYSQIVNDFQKGDIAEGYSVSREKKESFPLTVTSAQKNPTAFYLCASSKGPGQGPWMNTEAFFGQGTRLTVV.